This T cell receptor beta chain was sequenced for a study of early T cells in non-severe SARS-CoV-2 infection (dated by TCRdb to the early 2020s). In the study overall: TCR sequencing used bulk RNA from unsorted whole blood, so alpha and beta chains could not be paired.

Libraries came from 5' RACE. Data came from a NextSeq 500. To correct for sequencing error and PCR bias, the TCR library protocol tagged individual cDNA molecules with unique molecular identifiers. Both TCR alpha and beta chains were sequenced, and tight co-correlation was observed between alpha and beta sequence abundances in each sample. Regarding the original processing steps: V gene, J gene and CDR3 annotation of TCR sequences was performed with Decombinator V4. TCRs were defined as expanded if a significant change between any two time points was detected under a Poisson model with p below 0.0001. Abundances of TCRs were expressed as counts per million after normalisation to the total number of TCRs sequenced in each sample. MAIT TCRs were defined by TRAV1-2 paired with TRAJ12, TRAJ20 or TRAJ33, and iNKT TCRs by TRAV10 paired with TRAJ18. VDJdb, accessed 1 November 2021, was searched for CMV, EBV and SARS-CoV-2 annotated TCRs, with TCRs annotated for multiple antigens excluded. TCRdb took the public reads, trimmed them with fastp at Q25, ran MiXCR for clone calling and kept in-frame beta chains. Each CDR3 protein appears once, grouped with its most common genes and DNA. Here the V and J calls rest on TCRdb's processing, not on the authors' analysis. In all, the sample holds about 100,000 distinct CDR3 sequences, and around 14% of those were seen once. The ten largest clones capture around 2% of the sample.

What the study reported, not specific to this receptor: VDJdb matching was skewed toward anti-spike CD8 responses, so virus-specific expansions were likely underestimated and private and CD4 specificities were missed.

This was a case-control study nested in a cohort of healthcare workers in London, UK, who had nasopharyngeal swab PCR tests and blood samples taken every week. Healthcare workers were recruited during the week of the UK lockdown, between 23 and 31 March 2020, and followed weekly for up to roughly 15 weeks. With regard to this clonotype: It lacks a known antigen. A read error may produce the germline difference seen at one junction end.

CDR1 and CDR2 were assigned from the germline V gene as MDHEN and SYDVKM. The CDR3 contains 15 residues, cysteine and phenylalanine counted. Only the CDR3 part of the read is kept: 45 bases, read in frame from the first base. Sequencing used whole blood. The chain joins TRBV28 to TRBJ2-2; a stretch of 9 junction bases matches TRBD2. This receptor was taken from an adult who was a healthcare worker with PCR-confirmed SARS-CoV-2 infection or an uninfected control (not recorded which). The sequenced DNA is TGTGCCGGCAGTACTAGCGGGCTGGCAACCGGGGAGCTGTTTTTT. This encodes CAGSTSGLATGELFF.